A single sample gave rise to the 5 T cell receptor beta chains below, sequenced in a study of T-cell memory formation after mild COVID-19. TCRdb passed the 5' RACE reads through MiXCR, listing each CDR3 protein once. The data show some 110,000 distinct CDR3 sequences, about a sixth seen once. Sequenced sample: PBMCs or a T cell subset sorted from them (not recorded which). The receptor source for this set is an adult woman who had mild COVID-19 (a few samples of this study predate the infection). Cell type and time point are not known.

The chain has TRBV12-3 or TRBV12-4 and TRBJ2-1, with D possibly TRBD2 on 6 matching bases. This CDR3 comprises 12 residues. V shed 11 bases and J shed 6 bases, with 14 bases lying between them. CDR3 bases: TGTGCCGCCGGGAGATCGGGCAATGAGCAGTTCTTC. Translated, it gives CAAGRSGNEQFF.

The chain recombines TRBV12-3 or TRBV12-4 with TRBJ2-1; 9 bases fit TRBD2. This CDR3 has 15 residues. V lost 5 bases to trimming and J lost 3 bases; unmatched junction nucleotides: 5. The CDR3 DNA reads TGTGCCAGCAGTATGCAGCGGGGGGACTACAATGAGCAGTTCTTC. This translates into CASSMQRGDYNEQFF.

The V gene is TRBV7-2, the J gene TRBJ2-7; D might be TRBD2 (7 bases). With 4 bases removed from V and 0 bases from J, the gap between germline ends came to 16 bases. There are 16 residues in the CDR3. Germline values: CDR1 SGHTA, CDR2 FQGNSA. The CDR3: CASSSQGRGSSYEQYF. As DNA, the CDR3 is TGTGCCAGCAGCTCCCAGGGGCGGGGGAGCTCCTACGAGCAGTACTTC.

A few counts support this clonotype. The DNA of the CDR3 is TGTGCCAGCAGCTTGAGCGGGGCGAGCAATCAGCCCCAGCATTTT. Translation gives CASSLSGASNQPQHF. The V gene is TRBV5-6, the J gene TRBJ1-5, with TRBD1 as a possible D gene (5 bases). This CDR3 has 15 residues. Germline V gives CDR1 SGHDT, CDR2 YYEEEE. With 1 base removed from V and 1 base from J, the gap between germline ends came to 9 bases. The full variable domain, rest sourced from reference TRBV5-6 and TRBJ1-5, is DAGVTQSPTHLIKTRGQQVTLRCSPKSGHDTVSWYQQALGQGPQFIFQYYEEEERQRGNFPDRFSGHQFPNYSSELNVNALLLGDSALYLCASSLSGASNQPQHFGDGTRLSIL.

The CDR3 DNA reads as TGTACGTGGACAGGGGTGAACACTGAAGCTTTCTTT. It codes for CTWTGVNTEAFF. The chain links TRBV7-9 to TRBJ1-1, with TRBD1 matching over 9 bases. The CDR3 consists of 12 residues. Germline V gene sequence: CDR1 SEHNR, CDR2 FQNEAQ (reference sequence).